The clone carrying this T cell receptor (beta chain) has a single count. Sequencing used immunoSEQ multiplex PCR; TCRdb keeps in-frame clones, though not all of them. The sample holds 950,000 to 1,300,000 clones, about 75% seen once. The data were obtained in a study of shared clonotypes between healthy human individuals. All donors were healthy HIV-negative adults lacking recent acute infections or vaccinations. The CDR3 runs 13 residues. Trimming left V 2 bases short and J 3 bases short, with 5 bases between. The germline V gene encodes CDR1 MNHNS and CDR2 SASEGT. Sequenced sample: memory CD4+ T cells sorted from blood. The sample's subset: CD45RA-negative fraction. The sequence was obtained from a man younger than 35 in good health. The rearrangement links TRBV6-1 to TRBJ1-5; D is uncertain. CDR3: CASSEIPNQPQHF. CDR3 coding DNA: TGTGCCAGCAGTGAAATCCCCAATCAGCCCCAGCATTTT.